The 19 T cell receptor beta chains below come from one sample, sequenced in a study of Ad26.COV2.S vaccination and SARS-CoV-2 variants. The treatment: roughly 18 received Ad26.COV2.S at low or high dose, single or two shots; roughly 5 received placebo; per-sample allocation not given. The investigators took samples on day 63 after the first vaccine or placebo injection. Repertoires were generated with immunoSEQ multiplex PCR, while TCRdb's copy carries only in-frame clones and drops some. Of hundreds of thousands of clones in the sample, approximately 86% are singletons; the top ten hold about 10%. Sequencing was performed on peripheral blood, taken in a trial of Ad26.COV2.S vaccine versus placebo. These receptors were taken from a person between 18 and 65 years old who received the Ad26.COV2.S COVID-19 vaccine or a placebo.

CDR3 in amino acids: CASSLNGPDWGEKLFF. CDR3 coding DNA: TGTGCCAGCAGCTTGAACGGGCCCGACTGGGGTGAAAAACTGTTTTTT. V gene TRBV5-6 combines with J gene TRBJ1-4; D is uncertain. Trimming removed 1 base at V and 7 bases at J, with 17 bases between. This CDR3 has 16 amino acids. Germline V lookup: CDR1 SGHDT, CDR2 YYEEEE.

The chain is built from TRBV27 and TRBJ2-7; D not certain. V dropped 4 bases and J dropped 1 base, with 5 bases sitting between them. This CDR3 region has 12 residues. Germline CDR1 reads MNHEY; CDR2 reads SMNVEV (reference sequence). CDR3 DNA sequence: TGTGCCAGCAGTTCGGGTTCCTACGAGCAGTACTTC. Amino acid sequence: CASSSGSYEQYF.

The CDR3 bases are TGTGCCGGACAGGGGGACAGGATGAACACTGAAGCTTTCTTT. Amino acid sequence: CAGQGDRMNTEAFF. The chain uses TRBV6-5 and TRBJ1-1, with 10 bases identical to TRBD1. Germline assignment: CDR1 MNHEY and CDR2 SVGAGI. This CDR3 comprises 14 residues. V lost 11 bases and J lost 0; bases outside the gene matches: 6.

The rearrangement uses TRBV7-2 and TRBJ2-5, with 12 bases matching TRBD2. The length of the CDR3 is 16 residues. Germline loops: CDR1 SGHTA, CDR2 FQGNSA. V shed 5 bases and J 5 bases; nucleotides not matched to a gene: 9. The chain's CDR3 is CASSMTSGSGRETQYF. CDR3 sequence (DNA): TGTGCCAGCAGCATGACTAGCGGGAGTGGGAGGGAGACCCAGTACTTC.

The chain recombines TRBV5-6 with TRBJ1-1, with D tentatively TRBD1 (6 bases). Germline V gene lookup returns CDR1 SGHDT and CDR2 YYEEEE. CDR3 size: 13 residues. V lost 3 bases, J lost 1 base, and 7 bases lay in between. The CDR3 region is CASSSRGNTEAFF. The CDR3, as DNA: TGTGCCAGCAGCTCCAGGGGGAACACTGAAGCTTTCTTT.

The V call is TRBV10-3, the J call TRBJ1-2; the match to TRBD1 covers 9 bases. Germline trimming cut 9 bases from V and 4 bases from J; bases unmatched to any gene: 12. Per germline, CDR1 ENHRY and CDR2 SYGVKD. CDR3 length: 15 residues. CDR3: CAITHPGQGGYGYTF. The CDR3 region has the DNA TGTGCCATTACACATCCGGGACAGGGTGGCTATGGCTACACCTTC.

This clone has more than one count but fewer than ten. The chain uses TRBV7-9 and TRBJ2-7; 10 positions agree with TRBD1. V trimming: 6 bases; J trimming: 4 bases; junction bases outside the gene matches: 9. CDR3 size: 15 residues. Per the germline V gene, CDR1 is SEHNR and CDR2 is FQNEAQ (reference sequence). The CDR3 spells CASRATGTGEYEQYF. CDR3 coding DNA: TGTGCCAGCAGAGCAACCGGGACAGGGGAATACGAGCAGTACTTC.

This rearrangement joins TRBV2 to TRBJ2-5; 10 bases fit TRBD2. Germline CDR1 is SNHLY and CDR2 is FYNNEI. The length of the CDR3 is 16 residues. Germline trimming cut 7 bases from V and 1 base from J; bases unmatched to any gene: 9. The CDR3 DNA reads as TGTGCCAGCATGACGACTATAGCGGGGGGCCAAGAGACCCAGTACTTC. Translated: CASMTTIAGGQETQYF.

The chain employs TRBV10-2 and TRBJ2-5, with no clear D. Looked up from germline, CDR1 is WSHSY and CDR2 is SAAADI. Trimming took off 4 bases at V and 5 bases at J, with 8 bases between the two ends. CDR3 size: 12 residues. For the CDR3, the DNA is TGCGCCAGCAGTGCAAATAGGGAGACCCAGTACTTC. Translated, it gives CASSANRETQYF.

The chain has TRBV7-2 and TRBJ1-3; 9 bases agree with TRBD1. Germline CDR1 SGHTA, CDR2 FQGNSA. The CDR3 loop spans 15 amino acids. Unmatched junction bases numbered 5, after V lost 5 bases and J lost 3 bases. The CDR3 DNA reads TGTGCCAGCAGCCCACAGGGGGCGAATGGAAACACCATATATTTT. It encodes CASSPQGANGNTIYF. Using reference TRBV7-2 and TRBJ1-3 for the parts outside the CDR3, the full variable domain is GAGVSQSPSNKVTEKGKDVELRCDPISGHTALYWYRQSLGQGLEFLIYFQGNSAPDKSGLPSDRFSAERTGGSVSTLTIQRTQQEDSAVYLCASSPQGANGNTIYFGEGSWLTVV.

The chain is built from TRBV28 and TRBJ2-1, with D tentatively TRBD2 (6 bases). Germline V gives CDR1 MDHEN, CDR2 SYDVKM. V dropped 2 bases and J dropped 9 bases, with 20 bases sitting between them. CDR3 length: 16 amino acids. For the CDR3, the DNA is TGTGCCAGCAGTTTAACCGGGACTCGAACCTTTGGTGAGCAGTTCTTC. It is translated as CASSLTGTRTFGEQFF.

The chain uses TRBV28 and TRBJ2-7; a possible D gene is TRBD1 (7 bases). Germline V gene lookup returns CDR1 MDHEN and CDR2 SYDVKM. CDR3 length: 15 amino acids. Trimming removed 4 bases from V and 3 bases from J, with 16 bases in between. CDR3 nucleotide sequence: TGTGCCAGCAGTTCTTCAAACAGGGGAGGCTACGAGCAGTACTTC. It is translated as CASSSSNRGGYEQYF.

This chain links TRBV7-2 with TRBJ1-2; 7 nucleotides align to TRBD1. The CDR3 contains 14 residues. Germline loops: CDR1 SGHTA, CDR2 FQGNSA. The trim removed 2 bases at V and 8 bases at J, leaving 8 bases unmatched. This CDR3 reads CASSLQGVIYGYTF. The CDR3 nucleotides read TGTGCCAGCAGCTTACAGGGGGTGATCTACGGCTACACCTTC.

The V gene is TRBV7-2, the J gene TRBJ1-2, with 8 nucleotides matching TRBD1. Unmatched junction bases numbered 19, after V lost 5 bases and J lost 2 bases. This CDR3 is 19 amino acids long. Looked up from germline, CDR1 is SGHTA and CDR2 is FQGNSA. CDR3 protein: CASSPGGQGAYYRNYGYTF. CDR3 DNA sequence: TGTGCCAGCAGCCCCGGAGGGCAGGGGGCTTACTATAGAAACTATGGCTACACCTTC.

The chain has TRBV28 and TRBJ2-1, with D unresolved. This CDR3 spans 13 amino acids. The ends were cut back, 5 bases at V and 8 bases at J, with 13 bases in the middle. Germline lookup yields CDR1 MDHEN and CDR2 SYDVKM. For the CDR3, the DNA is TGTGCCAGCAGTCGCACTGTCTGGGATGAGCAGTTCTTC. It yields the protein CASSRTVWDEQFF.

This chain links TRBV6-2 or TRBV6-3 with TRBJ2-1, with 8 bases matching TRBD2. V was clipped by 2 bases and J by 6 bases; unmatched bases: 3. Per germline, CDR1 MNHEY and CDR2 SVGEGT. This CDR3 contains 14 residues. The CDR3 protein is CASSYGTSGNEQFF. DNA for the CDR3: TGTGCCAGCAGTTACGGCACTAGCGGCAATGAGCAGTTCTTC.

The rearrangement links TRBV24-1 to TRBJ2-2; tentative D call: TRBD2 (5 bases). CDR3 length: 17 amino acids. V was trimmed by 7 bases and J by 3 bases, leaving 20 bases between them. CDR1 is KGHDR, CDR2 SFDVKD, per germline. This CDR3 is CATRRGIGGGDTGELFF. In DNA form, the CDR3 reads TGTGCCACCAGGAGAGGGATCGGTGGTGGGGACACCGGGGAGCTGTTTTTT.

J is TRBJ1-4 and V is TRBV18; a weak D match, TRBD1 (5 bases). V was pared by 4 bases and J by 4 bases, with 13 bases between. From germline, CDR1 is KGHSH and CDR2 LQKENI. The CDR3 has 15 residues. The CDR3 sequence: CASSRPGRGNEKLFF. In DNA, the CDR3 is TGTGCCAGCTCACGTCCGGGACGAGGTAATGAAAAACTGTTTTTT.

This rearrangement joins TRBV7-3 to TRBJ2-1; D might be TRBD1 or TRBD2, each matching 5 bases. Trimming took 5 bases from V and 14 from J, leaving 16 bases between them. The CDR3 runs 12 residues. CDR1 is SGHTA and CDR2 is FQGTGA in the germline V gene. The CDR3 loop is CASSPRGRAEFF. The CDR3 coding sequence is TGTGCCAGCAGCCCCCGGGGACGAGCAGAGTTCTTC.